These 11 T cell receptor beta chains share one sample of origin, sequenced in a study of control samples from healthy donors and cancer patients. Generated by immunoSEQ multiplex PCR, the TCRdb table keeps only in-frame clones and is missing some. The table lists some 150,000 clones, 85% to 95% of them singletons. The sequencing sample was made of blood. The receptor set was obtained from a man aged 35 to 55 in good health.

The chain recombines TRBV3-1 (or the pseudogene TRBV3-2) with TRBJ1-4; D is undetermined. Per the germline V gene, CDR1 is LGHDT and CDR2 is YNNKEL (reference sequence). The V gene lost 1 base and the J gene lost 7 bases, with 7 bases spanning the gap. The CDR3 spans 13 residues. The CDR3: CASSQGNSEKLFF. Here the CDR3 DNA reads TGTGCCAGCAGCCAAGGGAATAGTGAAAAACTGTTTTTT.

The V and J genes are TRBV6-5 and TRBJ2-2; no firm D call. Germline CDR1 is MNHEY and CDR2 is SVGAGI. This CDR3 contains 16 residues. V lost 0 bases to trimming and J lost 1 base, with 9 bases between them. The chain's CDR3 is CASSYSIWGNTGELFF. The CDR3 DNA sequence: TGTGCCAGCAGTTACTCGATATGGGGGAACACCGGGGAGCTGTTTTTT.

The gene calls are TRBV27 and TRBJ2-1; a possible D gene is TRBD1 (5 bases). CDR1 is MNHEY, CDR2 SMNVEV, per germline (reference sequence). V was clipped by 1 base and J by 8 bases, with 9 bases between them. The CDR3 is made up of 13 amino acids. DNA for the CDR3: TGTGCCAGCAGTTTATTCAGGGTCGATGAGCAGTTCTTC. It codes for CASSLFRVDEQFF.

The rearrangement links TRBV18 to TRBJ2-7, with a tentative D call TRBD1 (6 bases). The CDR3 runs 13 residues. The V gene's germline CDR1 is KGHSH and CDR2 LQKENI. Trimming took off 3 bases at V and 3 bases at J, with 9 bases between the two ends. The CDR3: CASSPQGFYEQYF. The CDR3 DNA reads TGTGCCAGCTCACCGCAGGGGTTCTACGAGCAGTACTTC.

With respect to this clone: At the DNA level, this CDR3 is encoded by other sequences in the same sample as well. V usage is TRBV6-1 and J usage is TRBJ2-1; 8 bases line up with TRBD1. Trimming cost V 2 bases and J 0 bases; bases outside gene matches: 0. The CDR3 contains 15 residues. Germline values: CDR1 MNHNS, CDR2 SASEGT. The CDR3 DNA reads TGTGCCAGCAGTGAAACAGGGGGCTCCTACAATGAGCAGTTCTTC. The encoded protein is CASSETGGSYNEQFF.

The chain is built from TRBV6-5 and TRBJ1-1, with 8 nucleotides matching TRBD1. The V gene's germline CDR1 is MNHEY and CDR2 SVGAGI. The trim removed 2 bases at V and 4 bases at J, leaving 9 bases unmatched. The CDR3 runs 16 residues. The CDR3 bases are TGTGCCAGCAGTTACACAGGGGGTATGCCGGCCACTGAAGCTTTCTTT. Protein sequence: CASSYTGGMPATEAFF.

The chain uses TRBV18 and TRBJ2-7; TRBD2 is a possible D gene (6 bases). The CDR3 extends over 14 amino acids. Germline loops: CDR1 KGHSH, CDR2 LQKENI. Trimming stripped 3 bases from V and 5 bases from J, with 14 bases between. The CDR3 DNA sequence: TGTGCCAGCTCACCCCGGGGACTCGCTGACGAGCAGTACTTC. Translated, it gives CASSPRGLADEQYF. The full variable domain, completed using reference TRBV18 and TRBJ2-7, is NAGVMQNPRHLVRRRGQEARLRCSPMKGHSHVYWYRQLPEEGLKFMVYLQKENIIDESGMPKERFSAEFPKEGPSILRIQQVVRGDSAAYFCASSPRGLADEQYFGPGTRLTVT.

The chain recombines TRBV2 with TRBJ1-5; 7 nucleotides align to TRBD1. With 6 bases clipped from V and 1 base from J, the junction kept 6 bases outside the gene matches. The CDR3 runs 15 residues. Germline values: CDR1 SNHLY, CDR2 FYNNEI. The CDR3 DNA follows: TGTGCCAGCAGCCTCGGGACAGCGAGCAATCAGCCCCAGCATTTT. Its protein product is CASSLGTASNQPQHF.

The gene calls are TRBV5-1 and TRBJ2-7; 7 bases agree with TRBD2. The CDR3 contains 15 residues. CDR1 and CDR2 from the germline V gene are SGHRS and YFSETQ. V lost 4 bases, J lost 2 bases, and 9 bases stayed unmatched. In DNA form, the CDR3 reads TGCGCCAGCAGCGGGCCGGGGGGAGAGCCCTACGAGCAGTACTTC. It translates to CASSGPGGEPYEQYF. Filled out from reference TRBV5-1 and TRBJ2-7, the complete variable domain reads KAGVTQTPRYLIKTRGQQVTLSCSPISGHRSVSWYQQTPGQGLQFLFEYFSETQRNKGNFPGRFSGRQFSNSRSEMNVSTLELGDSALYLCASSGPGGEPYEQYFGPGTRLTVT.

The chain employs TRBV9 and TRBJ1-1, with 7 bases identical to TRBD1. CDR1 is SGDLS, CDR2 YYNGEE, per germline. V shed 3 bases, J shed 4 bases, and the junction held 6 bases outside the gene matches. The CDR3 contains 14 residues. DNA for the CDR3: TGTGCCAGCAGCGGGGAGGGGGCGCCCACTGAAGCTTTCTTT. Amino acids: CASSGEGAPTEAFF.

The chain uses TRBV6-5 and TRBJ1-2; 7 nucleotides agree with TRBD1. The CDR3 has 15 residues. The germline V gene has CDR1 MNHEY and CDR2 SVGAGI. V lost 4 bases and J lost 4; bases outside the gene matches: 9. The CDR3 region has the DNA TGTGCCAGCAGTTTAACAGGGGTTGGTAGCTATGGCTACACCTTC. This gives the protein CASSLTGVGSYGYTF.